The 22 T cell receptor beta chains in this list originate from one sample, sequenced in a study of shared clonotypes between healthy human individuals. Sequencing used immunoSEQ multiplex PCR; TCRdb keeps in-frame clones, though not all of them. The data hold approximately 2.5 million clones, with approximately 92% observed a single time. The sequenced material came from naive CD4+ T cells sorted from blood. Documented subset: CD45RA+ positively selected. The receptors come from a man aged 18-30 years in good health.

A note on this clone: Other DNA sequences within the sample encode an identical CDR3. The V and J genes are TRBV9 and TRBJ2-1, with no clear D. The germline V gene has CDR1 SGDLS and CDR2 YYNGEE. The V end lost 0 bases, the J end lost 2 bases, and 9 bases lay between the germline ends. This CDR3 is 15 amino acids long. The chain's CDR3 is CASSVAGPAYNEQFF. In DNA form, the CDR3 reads TGTGCCAGCAGCGTAGCTGGGCCAGCCTACAATGAGCAGTTCTTC.

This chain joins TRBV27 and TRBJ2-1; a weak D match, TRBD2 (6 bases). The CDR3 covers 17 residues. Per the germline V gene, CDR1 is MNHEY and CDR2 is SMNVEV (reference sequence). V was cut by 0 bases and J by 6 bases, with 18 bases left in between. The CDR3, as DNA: TGTGCCAGCAGTTTATCCCCTAACCGACTAGGCCGCAATGAGCAGTTCTTC. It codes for CASSLSPNRLGRNEQFF.

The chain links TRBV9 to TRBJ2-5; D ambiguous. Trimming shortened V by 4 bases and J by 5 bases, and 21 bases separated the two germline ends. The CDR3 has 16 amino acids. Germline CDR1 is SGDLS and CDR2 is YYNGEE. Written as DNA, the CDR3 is TGTGCCAGCAGCTCAAGAAGCGATGGAGTGAAGGAGACCCAGTACTTC. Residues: CASSSRSDGVKETQYF. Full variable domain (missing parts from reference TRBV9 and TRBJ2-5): DSGVTQTPKHLITATGQRVTLRCSPRSGDLSVYWYQQSLDQGLQFLIQYYNGEERAKGNILERFSAQQFPDLHSELNLSSLELGDSALYFCASSSRSDGVKETQYFGPGTRLLVL.

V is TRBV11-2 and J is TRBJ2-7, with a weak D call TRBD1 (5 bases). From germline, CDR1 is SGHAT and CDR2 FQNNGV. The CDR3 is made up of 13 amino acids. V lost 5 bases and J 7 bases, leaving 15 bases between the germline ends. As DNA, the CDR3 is TGTGCCAGCAGCCCAAAGGGGCAGAGGGAGCAGTACTTC. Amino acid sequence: CASSPKGQREQYF.

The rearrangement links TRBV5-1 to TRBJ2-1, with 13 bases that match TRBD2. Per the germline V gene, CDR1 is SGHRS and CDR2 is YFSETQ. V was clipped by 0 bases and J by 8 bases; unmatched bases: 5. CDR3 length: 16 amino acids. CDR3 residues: CASSLGLAGGRDEQFF. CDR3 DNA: TGCGCCAGCAGCTTGGGACTAGCGGGGGGCAGAGATGAGCAGTTCTTC.

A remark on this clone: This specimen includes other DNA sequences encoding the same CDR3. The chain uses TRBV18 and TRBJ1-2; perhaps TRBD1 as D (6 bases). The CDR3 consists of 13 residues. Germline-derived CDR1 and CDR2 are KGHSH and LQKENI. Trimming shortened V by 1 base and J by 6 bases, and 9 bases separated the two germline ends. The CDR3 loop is CASSPRGGDGYTF. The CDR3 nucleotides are TGTGCCAGCTCACCACGGGGGGGCGATGGCTACACCTTC.

The DNA of the CDR3 is TGTGCCAGCTCGGACCAGGGACAGGGGGCGTCCGGGGAGCTGTTTTTT. This sequence encodes CASSDQGQGASGELFF. J is TRBJ2-2 and V is TRBV18, with 12 positions matching TRBD1. CDR3 length: 16 amino acids. The germline V gene encodes CDR1 KGHSH and CDR2 LQKENI. V was pared by 6 bases and J by 6 bases, with 8 bases of the junction left unmatched.

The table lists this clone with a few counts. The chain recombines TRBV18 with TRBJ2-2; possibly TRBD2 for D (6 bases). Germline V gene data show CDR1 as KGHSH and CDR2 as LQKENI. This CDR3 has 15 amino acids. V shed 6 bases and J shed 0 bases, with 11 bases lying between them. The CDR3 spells CASSPTRTNTGELFF. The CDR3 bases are TGTGCCAGCTCGCCGACTAGGACGAACACCGGGGAGCTGTTTTTT. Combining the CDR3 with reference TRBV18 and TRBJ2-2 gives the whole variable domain NAGVMQNPRHLVRRRGQEARLRCSPMKGHSHVYWYRQLPEEGLKFMVYLQKENIIDESGMPKERFSAEFPKEGPSILRIQQVVRGDSAAYFCASSPTRTNTGELFFGEGSRLTVL.

CDR3 loop: CASSKVVRGAGANVLTF. The CDR3 nucleotides are TGTGCCAGCAGCAAAGTTGTCAGGGGGGCTGGGGCCAACGTCCTGACTTTC. The chain couples TRBV21-1 to TRBJ2-6; the D call in the table, TRBD1, was not verified against the DNA. TRBV21-1 is deemed a pseudogene. This CDR3 has 17 amino acids.

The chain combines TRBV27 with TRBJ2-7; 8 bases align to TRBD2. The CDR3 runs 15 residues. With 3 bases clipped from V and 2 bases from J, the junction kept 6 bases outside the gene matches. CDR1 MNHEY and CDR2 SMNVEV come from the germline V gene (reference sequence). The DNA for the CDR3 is TGTGCCAGCAGTTTCGCTCCGGGGGGGACCTACGAGCAGTACTTC. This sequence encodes CASSFAPGGTYEQYF.

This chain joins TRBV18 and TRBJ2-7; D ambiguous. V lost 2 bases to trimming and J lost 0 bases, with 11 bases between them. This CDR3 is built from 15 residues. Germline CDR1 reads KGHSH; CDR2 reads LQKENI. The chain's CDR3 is CASSPGPSPSYEQYF. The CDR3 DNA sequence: TGTGCCAGCTCACCAGGACCCTCCCCCTCCTACGAGCAGTACTTC.

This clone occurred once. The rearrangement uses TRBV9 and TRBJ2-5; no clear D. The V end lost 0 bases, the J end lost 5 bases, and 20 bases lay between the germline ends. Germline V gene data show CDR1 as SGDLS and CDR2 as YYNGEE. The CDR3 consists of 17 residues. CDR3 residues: CASSVGIGPGMGETQYF. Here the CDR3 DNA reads TGTGCCAGCAGCGTAGGGATCGGCCCAGGAATGGGGGAGACCCAGTACTTC.

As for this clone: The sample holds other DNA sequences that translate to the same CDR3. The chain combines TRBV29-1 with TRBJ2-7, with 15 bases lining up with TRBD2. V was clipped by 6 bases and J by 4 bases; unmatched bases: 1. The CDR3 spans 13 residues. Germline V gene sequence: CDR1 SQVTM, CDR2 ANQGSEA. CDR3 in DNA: TGCAGCGTCGGGACTAGCGGGGGGTACGAGCAGTACTTC. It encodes CSVGTSGGYEQYF.

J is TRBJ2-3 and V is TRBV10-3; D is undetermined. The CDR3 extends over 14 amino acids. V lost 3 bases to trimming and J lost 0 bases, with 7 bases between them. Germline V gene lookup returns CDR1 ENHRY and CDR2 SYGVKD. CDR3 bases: TGTGCCATCAGTGATAAGGGTAGCACAGATACGCAGTATTTT. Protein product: CAISDKGSTDTQYF.

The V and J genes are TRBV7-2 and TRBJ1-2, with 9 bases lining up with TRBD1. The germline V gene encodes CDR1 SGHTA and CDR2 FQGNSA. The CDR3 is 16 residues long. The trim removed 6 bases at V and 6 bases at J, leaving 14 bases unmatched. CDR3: CASRGQGALSGNGYTF. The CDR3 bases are TGTGCCAGCAGGGGACAGGGTGCTCTTAGTGGTAATGGCTACACCTTC. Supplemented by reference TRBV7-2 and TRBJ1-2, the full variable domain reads GAGVSQSPSNKVTEKGKDVELRCDPISGHTALYWYRQSLGQGLEFLIYFQGNSAPDKSGLPSDRFSAERTGGSVSTLTIQRTQQEDSAVYLCASRGQGALSGNGYTFGSGTRLTVV.

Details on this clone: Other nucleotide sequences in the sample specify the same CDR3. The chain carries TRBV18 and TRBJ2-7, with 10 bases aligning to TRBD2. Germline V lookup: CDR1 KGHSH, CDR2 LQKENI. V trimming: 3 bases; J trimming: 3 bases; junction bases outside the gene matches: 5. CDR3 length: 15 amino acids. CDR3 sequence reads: CASSPGVAGGYEQYF. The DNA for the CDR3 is TGTGCCAGCTCACCCGGGGTAGCGGGAGGCTACGAGCAGTACTTC.

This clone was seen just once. The CDR3 reads CAISDLRDGEQYF. Here the CDR3 DNA reads TGTGCCATCAGTGATCTCCGGGATGGTGAGCAGTACTTC. The J gene is TRBJ2-7, the V gene TRBV10-3; D possibly corresponds to TRBD2 (5 bases). The CDR3 has 13 residues. V lost 3 bases to trimming and J lost 7 bases, with 13 bases between them. Germline values: CDR1 ENHRY, CDR2 SYGVKD.

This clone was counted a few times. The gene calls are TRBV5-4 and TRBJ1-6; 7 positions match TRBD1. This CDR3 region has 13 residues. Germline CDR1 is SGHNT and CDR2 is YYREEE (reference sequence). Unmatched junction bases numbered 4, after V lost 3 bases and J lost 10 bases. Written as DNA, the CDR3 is TGTGCCAGCAGCTACGACAGGGCCTCACCCCTCCACTTT. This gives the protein CASSYDRASPLHF. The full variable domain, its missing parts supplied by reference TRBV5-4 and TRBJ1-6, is ETGVTQSPTHLIKTRGQQVTLRCSSQSGHNTVSWYQQALGQGPQFIFQYYREEENGRGNFPPRFSGLQFPNYSSELNVNALELDDSALYLCASSYDRASPLHFGNGTRLTVT.

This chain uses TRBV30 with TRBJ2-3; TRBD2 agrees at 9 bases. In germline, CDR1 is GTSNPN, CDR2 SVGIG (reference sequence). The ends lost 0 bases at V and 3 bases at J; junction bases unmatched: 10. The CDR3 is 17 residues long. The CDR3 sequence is CAWSVGTSGGPTDTQYF. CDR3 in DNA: TGTGCCTGGAGTGTGGGTACCAGCGGGGGGCCTACAGATACGCAGTATTTT.

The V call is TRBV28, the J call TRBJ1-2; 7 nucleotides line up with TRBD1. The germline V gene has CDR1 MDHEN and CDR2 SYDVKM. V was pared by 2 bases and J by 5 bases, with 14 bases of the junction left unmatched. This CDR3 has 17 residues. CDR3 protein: CASSLGGLGGKEYGYTF. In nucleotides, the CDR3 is TGTGCCAGCAGTTTAGGGGGACTAGGGGGCAAGGAATATGGCTACACCTTC.

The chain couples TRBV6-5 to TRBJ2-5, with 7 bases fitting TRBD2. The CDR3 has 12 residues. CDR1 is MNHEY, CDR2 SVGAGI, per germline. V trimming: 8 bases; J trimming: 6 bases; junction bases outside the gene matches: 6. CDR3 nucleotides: TGTGCCAGCGGGGGGGACGTGAAGACCCAGTACTTC. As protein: CASGGDVKTQYF.

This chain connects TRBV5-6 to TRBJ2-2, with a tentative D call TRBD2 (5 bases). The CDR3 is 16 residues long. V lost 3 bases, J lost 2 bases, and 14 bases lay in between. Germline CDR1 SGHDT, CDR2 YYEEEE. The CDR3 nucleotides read TGTGCCAGCAGCTCCTCTGGCGGACTTAACACCGGGGAGCTGTTTTTT. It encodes CASSSSGGLNTGELFF. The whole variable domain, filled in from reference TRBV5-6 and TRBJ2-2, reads DAGVTQSPTHLIKTRGQQVTLRCSPKSGHDTVSWYQQALGQGPQFIFQYYEEEERQRGNFPDRFSGHQFPNYSSELNVNALLLGDSALYLCASSSSGGLNTGELFFGEGSRLTVL.